Included here is one T cell receptor beta chain sequence, with context. This sample stems from a study of T cell changes during pregnancy in multiple sclerosis. CDR1 and CDR2 from the germline V gene are MGHDK and SYGVNS. The CDR3 sequence is 13 residues long. Produced via immunoSEQ multiplex PCR; TCRdb's table is partial and in-frame only. The data show tens of thousands of clones, roughly 91% seen once. The J gene is TRBJ2-5, the V gene TRBV25-1, with a weak D call TRBD1 (6 bases). The sequencing here drew on CD4+ T cells from peripheral blood mononuclear cells, taken in the second trimester of pregnancy. This clonotype was obtained from a female donor with multiple sclerosis, enrolled in a pregnancy study. CDR3 sequence reads: CAARSDSQETQYF. The CDR3 DNA follows: TGTGCTGCCCGTTCGGACAGTCAAGAGACCCAGTACTTC.